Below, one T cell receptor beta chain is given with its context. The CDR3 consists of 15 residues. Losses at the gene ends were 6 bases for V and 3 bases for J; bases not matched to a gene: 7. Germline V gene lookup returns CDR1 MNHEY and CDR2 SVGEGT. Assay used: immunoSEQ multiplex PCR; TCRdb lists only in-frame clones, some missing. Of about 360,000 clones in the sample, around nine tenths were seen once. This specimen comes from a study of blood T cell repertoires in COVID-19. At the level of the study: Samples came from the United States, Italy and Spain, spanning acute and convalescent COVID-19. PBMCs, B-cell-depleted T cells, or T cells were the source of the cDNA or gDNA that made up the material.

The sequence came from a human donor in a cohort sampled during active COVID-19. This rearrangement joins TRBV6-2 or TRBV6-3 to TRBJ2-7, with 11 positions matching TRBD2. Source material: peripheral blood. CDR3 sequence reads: CASSSAGTSGYEQYF. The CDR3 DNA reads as TGTGCCAGCAGCTCAGCCGGGACTAGCGGCTACGAGCAGTACTTC.